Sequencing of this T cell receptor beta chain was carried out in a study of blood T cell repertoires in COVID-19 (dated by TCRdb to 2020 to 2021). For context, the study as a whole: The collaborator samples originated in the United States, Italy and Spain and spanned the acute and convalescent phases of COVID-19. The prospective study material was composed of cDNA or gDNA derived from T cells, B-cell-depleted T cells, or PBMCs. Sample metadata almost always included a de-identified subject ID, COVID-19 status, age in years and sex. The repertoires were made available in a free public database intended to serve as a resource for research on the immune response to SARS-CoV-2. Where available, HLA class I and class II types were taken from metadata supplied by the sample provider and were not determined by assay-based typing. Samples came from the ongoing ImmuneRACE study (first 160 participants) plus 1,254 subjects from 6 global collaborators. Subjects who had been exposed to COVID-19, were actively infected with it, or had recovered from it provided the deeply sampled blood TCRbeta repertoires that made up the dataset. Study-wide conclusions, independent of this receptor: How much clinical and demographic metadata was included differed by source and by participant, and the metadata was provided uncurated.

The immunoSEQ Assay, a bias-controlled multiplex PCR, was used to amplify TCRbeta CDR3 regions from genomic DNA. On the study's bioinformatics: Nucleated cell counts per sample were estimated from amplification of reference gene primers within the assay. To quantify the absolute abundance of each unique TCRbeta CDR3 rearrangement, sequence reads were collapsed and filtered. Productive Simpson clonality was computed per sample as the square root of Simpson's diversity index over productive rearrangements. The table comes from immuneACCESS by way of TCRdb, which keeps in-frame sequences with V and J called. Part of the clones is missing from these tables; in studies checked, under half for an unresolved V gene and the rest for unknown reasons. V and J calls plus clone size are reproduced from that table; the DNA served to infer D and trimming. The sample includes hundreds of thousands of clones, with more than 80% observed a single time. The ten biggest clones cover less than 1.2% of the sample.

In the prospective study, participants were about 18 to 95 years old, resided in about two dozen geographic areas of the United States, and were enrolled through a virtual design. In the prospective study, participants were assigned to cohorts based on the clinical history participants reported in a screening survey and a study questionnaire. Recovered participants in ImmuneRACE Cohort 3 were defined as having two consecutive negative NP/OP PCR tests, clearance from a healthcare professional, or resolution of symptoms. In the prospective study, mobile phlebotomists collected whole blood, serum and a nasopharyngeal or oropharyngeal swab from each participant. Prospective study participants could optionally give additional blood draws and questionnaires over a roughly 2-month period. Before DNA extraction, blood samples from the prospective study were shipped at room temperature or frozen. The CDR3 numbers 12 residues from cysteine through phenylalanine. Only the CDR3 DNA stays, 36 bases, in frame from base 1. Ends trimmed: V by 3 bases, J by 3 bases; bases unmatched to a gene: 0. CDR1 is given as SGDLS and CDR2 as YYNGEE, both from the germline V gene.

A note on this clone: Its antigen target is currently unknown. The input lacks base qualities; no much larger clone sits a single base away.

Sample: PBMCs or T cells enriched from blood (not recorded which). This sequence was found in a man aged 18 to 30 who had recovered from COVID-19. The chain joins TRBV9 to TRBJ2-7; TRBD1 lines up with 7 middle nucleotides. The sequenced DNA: TGTGCCAGCAGCGGACAGGGCTACGAGCAGTACTTC. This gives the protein CASSGQGYEQYF.